These 6 T cell receptor beta chains came from one sample sequenced in a study of shared clonotypes between healthy human individuals. Method: immunoSEQ multiplex PCR; TCRdb's copy keeps in-frame clones and lacks some. This sample has about 2.3 million clones, with approximately 93% found just once. Sequencing used naive CD4+ T cells from PBMCs. The subset is: CD45RA+ positively selected. The receptors here all came from a man between 18 and 35 years old in good health. Some clones in this sample may be carry-over from other donors' samples.

The rearrangement joins TRBV25-1 to TRBJ1-4, with TRBD1 as a possible D gene (5 bases). Germline CDR1 and CDR2: MGHDK and SYGVNS. This CDR3 spans 12 amino acids. Trimming shortened V by 2 bases and J by 11 bases, and 9 bases separated the two germline ends. The CDR3: CASSERDSKLFF. As DNA, the CDR3 is TGTGCCAGCAGTGAAAGGGACTCTAAACTGTTTTTT.

The chain links TRBV5-1 to TRBJ2-1; 9 bases align to TRBD2. The length of the CDR3 is 19 residues. With 0 bases clipped from V and 0 bases from J, the junction kept 10 bases outside the gene matches. The germline V gene encodes CDR1 SGHRS and CDR2 YFSETQ. CDR3 protein: CASSLVGGRAWSSYNEQFF. The CDR3 DNA sequence: TGCGCCAGCAGCTTGGTTGGCGGGAGGGCGTGGAGCTCCTACAATGAGCAGTTCTTC.

The chain is built from TRBV4-1 and TRBJ2-3; 10 bases agree with TRBD1. CDR1 is MGHRA, CDR2 YSYEKL, per germline. The J segment lost 0 bases and the V segment lost 6 bases, leaving 12 bases of the junction unmatched. CDR3 length: 18 amino acids. The CDR3 nucleotides read TGCGCCAGCAGGCCCGGGACAGGGGCTTCTACTAGCACAGATACGCAGTATTTT. This encodes CASRPGTGASTSTDTQYF.

V gene TRBV10-3 combines with J gene TRBJ2-2, with TRBD2 matching 12 bases. In germline, CDR1 is ENHRY, CDR2 SYGVKD. There are 18 residues in the CDR3. The V and J ends lost 4 bases and 5 bases, in that order; junction bases with no gene match: 11. This CDR3 is CAISGNLAGGRVTGELFF. The CDR3 DNA reads TGTGCCATCAGTGGGAACCTAGCGGGAGGGCGTGTAACCGGGGAGCTGTTTTTT.

A remark on this clone: Other DNA sequences in the same sample also yield this CDR3. V is TRBV5-1 and J is TRBJ1-1; D may be TRBD1 (5 bases). The V end was cut by 3 bases, the J end by 0 bases, with 9 bases between. The germline V gene has CDR1 SGHRS and CDR2 YFSETQ. The CDR3 sequence is 14 residues long. CDR3 protein: CASSSLGVNTEAFF. CDR3 bases: TGCGCCAGCAGCTCCCTGGGGGTGAACACTGAAGCTTTCTTT.

This clone was seen only a few times. The sample contains more than one DNA sequence encoding this CDR3. V and J are TRBV7-3 and TRBJ2-5; 7 nucleotides line up with TRBD2. J lost 4 bases, V lost 3 bases, and 2 bases had no gene match. The CDR3 extends over 13 amino acids. The germline V gene has CDR1 SGHTA and CDR2 FQGTGA. The CDR3 coding sequence is TGTGCCAGCAGCTTGGGCGGGAGAGAGACCCAGTACTTC. This translates into CASSLGGRETQYF.